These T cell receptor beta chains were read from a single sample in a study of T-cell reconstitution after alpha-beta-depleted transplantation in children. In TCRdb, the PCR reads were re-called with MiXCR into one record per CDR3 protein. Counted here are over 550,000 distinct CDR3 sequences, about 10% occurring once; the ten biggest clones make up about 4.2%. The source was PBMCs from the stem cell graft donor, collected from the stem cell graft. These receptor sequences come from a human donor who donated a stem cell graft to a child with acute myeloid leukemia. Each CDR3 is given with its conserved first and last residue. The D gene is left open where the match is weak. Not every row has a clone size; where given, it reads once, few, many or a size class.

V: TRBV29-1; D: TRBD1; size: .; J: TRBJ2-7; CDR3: CSVGMPGQYHYEQYF; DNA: TGCAGCGTTGGGATGCCGGGACAGTACCACTACGAGCAGTACTTC
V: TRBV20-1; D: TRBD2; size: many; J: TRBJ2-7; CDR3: CSANSGSSHEQYF; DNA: TGCAGTGCCAATAGCGGGAGTAGCCACGAGCAGTACTTC
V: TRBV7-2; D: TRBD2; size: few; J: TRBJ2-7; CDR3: CASSPTSVQPYEQYF; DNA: TGTGCCAGCAGCCCGACTAGCGTCCAGCCCTACGAGCAGTACTTC
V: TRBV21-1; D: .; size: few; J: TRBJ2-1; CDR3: CASTPTSGGNNEQFF; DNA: TGTGCCAGCACGCCGACTAGCGGGGGTAACAATGAGCAGTTCTTC
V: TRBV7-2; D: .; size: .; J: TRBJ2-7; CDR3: CASSSPGARAYEQYF; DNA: TGTGCCAGCAGCTCCCCCGGAGCGCGTGCCTACGAGCAGTACTTC
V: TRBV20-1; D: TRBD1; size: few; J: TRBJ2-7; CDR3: CSARDRGSEQYF; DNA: TGCAGTGCTAGGGACAGGGGGAGCGAGCAGTACTTC
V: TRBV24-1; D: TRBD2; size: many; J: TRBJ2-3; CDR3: CATSDPGTSGRTDTQYF; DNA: TGTGCCACCAGTGATCCCGGGACTAGCGGGCGCACAGATACGCAGTATTTT
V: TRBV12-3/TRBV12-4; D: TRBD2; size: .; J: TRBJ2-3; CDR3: CASSPGLAEPDTQYF; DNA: TGTGCCAGCAGCCCCGGACTAGCGGAGCCGGATACGCAGTATTTT
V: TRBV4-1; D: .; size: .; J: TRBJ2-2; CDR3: CASSQDAGAGELFF; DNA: TGCGCCAGCAGCCAAGATGCCGGGGCCGGGGAGCTGTTTTTT
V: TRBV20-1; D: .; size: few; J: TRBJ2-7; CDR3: CSASEARDPYEQYF; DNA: TGCAGTGCTAGTGAGGCGCGGGACCCCTACGAGCAGTACTTC
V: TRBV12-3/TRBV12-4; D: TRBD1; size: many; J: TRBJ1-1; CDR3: CASSLQPDRSTEAFF; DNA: TGTGCCAGCAGTCTTCAACCGGACAGGTCCACTGAAGCTTTCTTT